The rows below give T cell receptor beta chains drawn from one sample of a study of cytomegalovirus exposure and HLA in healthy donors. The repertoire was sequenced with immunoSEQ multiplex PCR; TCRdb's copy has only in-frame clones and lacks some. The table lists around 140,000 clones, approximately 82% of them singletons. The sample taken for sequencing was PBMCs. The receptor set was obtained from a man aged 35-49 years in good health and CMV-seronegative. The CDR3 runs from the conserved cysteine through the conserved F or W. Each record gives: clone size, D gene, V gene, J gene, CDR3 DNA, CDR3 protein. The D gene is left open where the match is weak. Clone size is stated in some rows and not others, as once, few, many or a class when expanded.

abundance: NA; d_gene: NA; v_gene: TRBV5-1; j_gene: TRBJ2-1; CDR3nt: TGCGCCAGCAGCTTTTCGGGTTCCCATGAGCAGTTCTTC; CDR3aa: CASSFSGSHEQFF
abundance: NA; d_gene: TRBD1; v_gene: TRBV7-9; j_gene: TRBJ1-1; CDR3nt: TGTTCCAGCAGCATAGGGACAGGGGAAGCTTTCTTT; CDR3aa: CSSSIGTGEAFF
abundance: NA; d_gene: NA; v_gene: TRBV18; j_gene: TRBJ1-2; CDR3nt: TGTGCCAGCTCATCCGAAACAGGTCACGGCTACACCTTC; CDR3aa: CASSSETGHGYTF
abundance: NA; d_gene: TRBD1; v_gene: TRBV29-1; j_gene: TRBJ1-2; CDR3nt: TGCAGCGTTATGACAGGGGGAGGGGGGCTCTATGGCTACACCTTC; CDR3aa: CSVMTGGGGLYGYTF
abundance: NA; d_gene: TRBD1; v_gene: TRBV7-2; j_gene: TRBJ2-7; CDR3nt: TGTGCCAGCAGCACCGGGACAGGGTTCAATAGCCCCTACGAGCAGTACTTC; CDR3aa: CASSTGTGFNSPYEQYF
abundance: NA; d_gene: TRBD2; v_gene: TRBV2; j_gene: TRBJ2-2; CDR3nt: TGTGCCAGCCGGATAGCGGGCACCGGGGAGCTGTTTTTT; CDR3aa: CASRIAGTGELFF
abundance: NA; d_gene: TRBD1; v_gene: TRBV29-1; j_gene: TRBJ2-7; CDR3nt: TGCAGCGTTGAAGATGAGACAGGGCGACGGCAGTACTTC; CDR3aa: CSVEDETGRRQYF
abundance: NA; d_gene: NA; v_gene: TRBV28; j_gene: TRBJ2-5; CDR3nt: TGTGCCAGCAGTTCACCCGGGGAAGGCCTGGAGACCCAGTACTTC; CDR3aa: CASSSPGEGLETQYF
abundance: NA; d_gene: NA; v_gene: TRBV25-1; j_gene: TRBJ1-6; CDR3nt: TGTGCCAGCAGCACGGGTTTGTCACCCCTCCACTTT; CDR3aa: CASSTGLSPLHF
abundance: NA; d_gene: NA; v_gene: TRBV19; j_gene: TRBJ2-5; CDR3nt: TGTGCCAGTAGTACGACCCTGACAAAAGAGACCCAGTACTTC; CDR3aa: CASSTTLTKETQYF
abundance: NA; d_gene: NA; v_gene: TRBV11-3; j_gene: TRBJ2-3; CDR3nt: TGTGCCAGCAGCCAAGGGGGACTAAACACAGATACGCAGTATTTT; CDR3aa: CASSQGGLNTDTQYF
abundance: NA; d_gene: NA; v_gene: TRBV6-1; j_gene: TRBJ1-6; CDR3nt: TGTGCCAGCACCCGGGGGGCCAATTCACCCCTCCACTTT; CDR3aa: CASTRGANSPLHF
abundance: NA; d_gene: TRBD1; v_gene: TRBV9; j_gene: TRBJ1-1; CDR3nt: TGTGCCAGCAGCCTCACGGACAGGACGGAATACACTGAAGCTTTCTTT; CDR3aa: CASSLTDRTEYTEAFF
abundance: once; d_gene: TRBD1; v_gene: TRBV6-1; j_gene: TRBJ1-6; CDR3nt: TGTGCCAGCACTACGGGACAGGGGAATTCACCCCTCCACTTT; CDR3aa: CASTTGQGNSPLHF
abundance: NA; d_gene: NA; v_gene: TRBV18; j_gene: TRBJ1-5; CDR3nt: TGTGCCAGCTCACCTGGGGGGGATGAGCCCCAGCATTTT; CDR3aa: CASSPGGDEPQHF
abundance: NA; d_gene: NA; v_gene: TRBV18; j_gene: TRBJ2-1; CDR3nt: TGTGCCAGCTCTGGGTCAGGAGGGAATGAGCAGTTCTTC; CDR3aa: CASSGSGGNEQFF
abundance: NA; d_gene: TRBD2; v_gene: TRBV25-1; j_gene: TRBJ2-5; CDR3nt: TGTGCCAGCAGTGTGGTTAGCGGGAGTTTAGAGACCCAGTACTTC; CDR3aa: CASSVVSGSLETQYF
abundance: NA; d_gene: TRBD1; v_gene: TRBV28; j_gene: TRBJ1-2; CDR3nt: TGTGCCAGCAACCCGCCGGGACAGGGATATGGCTACACCTTC; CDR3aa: CASNPPGQGYGYTF
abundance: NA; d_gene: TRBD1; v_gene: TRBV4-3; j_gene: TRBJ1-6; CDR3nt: TGCGCCAGCAGCCTCGGGACAGGGCAGGATTCACCCCTCCACTTT; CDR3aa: CASSLGTGQDSPLHF
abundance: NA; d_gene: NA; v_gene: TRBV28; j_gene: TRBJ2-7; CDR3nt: TGTGCCAGCAGTGTGGGGCGGATGGGCGAGCAGTACTTC; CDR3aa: CASSVGRMGEQYF
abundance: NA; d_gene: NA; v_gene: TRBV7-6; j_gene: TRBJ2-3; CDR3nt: TGTGCCAGCAGCCCCCAGGGGTCTAGCACAGATACGCAGTATTTT; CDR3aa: CASSPQGSSTDTQYF
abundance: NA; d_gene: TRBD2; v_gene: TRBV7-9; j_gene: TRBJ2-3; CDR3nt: TGTGCCAGCAGCGACTCCGGGACTACTACAGATACGCAGTATTTT; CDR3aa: CASSDSGTTTDTQYF
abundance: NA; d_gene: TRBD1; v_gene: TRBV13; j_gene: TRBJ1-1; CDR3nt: TGTGCCAGCAGCCCCGGGACAGAGAACACTGAAGCTTTCTTT; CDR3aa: CASSPGTENTEAFF
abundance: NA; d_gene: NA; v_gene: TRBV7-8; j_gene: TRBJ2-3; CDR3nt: TGTGCCAGCAGCTTAGGGAGGCGGGGAATCACAGATACGCAGTATTTT; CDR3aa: CASSLGRRGITDTQYF
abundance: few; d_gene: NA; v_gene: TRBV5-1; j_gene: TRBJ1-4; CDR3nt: TGCGCCAGCAGCTTGGGACAGTCTAATGAAAAACTGTTTTTT; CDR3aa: CASSLGQSNEKLFF
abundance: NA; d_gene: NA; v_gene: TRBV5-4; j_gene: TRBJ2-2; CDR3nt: TGTGCCAGCAAACCCGGGACTTCGAACACCGGGGAGCTGTTTTTT; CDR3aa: CASKPGTSNTGELFF
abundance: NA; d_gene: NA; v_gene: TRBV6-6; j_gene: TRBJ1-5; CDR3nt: TGTGCCAGCAGTTATCCAGGGGAAGTCAGCAATCAGCCCCAGCATTTT; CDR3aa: CASSYPGEVSNQPQHF
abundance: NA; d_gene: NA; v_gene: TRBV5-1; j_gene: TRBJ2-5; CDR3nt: TGCGCCAGCAGCCCCGGGAGCGGGGAGACCCAGTACTTC; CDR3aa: CASSPGSGETQYF
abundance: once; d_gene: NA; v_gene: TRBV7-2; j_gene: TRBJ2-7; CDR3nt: TGTGCCAGCAGCTTAAATCCGGGGGTCGCTTTCTACGAGCAGTACTTC; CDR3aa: CASSLNPGVAFYEQYF
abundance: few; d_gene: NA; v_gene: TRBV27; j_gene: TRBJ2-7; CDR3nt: TGTGCCAGCAGTTTTATGGGCTCCCCGGCCTCCGAGCAGTACTTC; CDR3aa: CASSFMGSPASEQYF
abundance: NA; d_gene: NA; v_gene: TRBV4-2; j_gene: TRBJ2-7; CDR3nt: TGTGCCAGCAGCCAAGAGTATTTGGGGCTCAACGAGCAGTACTTC; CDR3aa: CASSQEYLGLNEQYF
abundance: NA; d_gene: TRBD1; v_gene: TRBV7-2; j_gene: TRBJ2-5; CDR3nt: TGTGCCAGCAGCCGGGAAGGACAGGGTGGCGAGACCCAGTACTTC; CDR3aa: CASSREGQGGETQYF
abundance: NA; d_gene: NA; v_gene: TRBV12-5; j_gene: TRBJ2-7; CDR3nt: TGTGCTAGTGGTTTGAGTGGACAGTTCTACGAGCAGTACTTC; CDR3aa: CASGLSGQFYEQYF
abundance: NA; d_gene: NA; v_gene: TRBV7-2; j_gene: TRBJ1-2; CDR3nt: TGTGCCAGCAGCCTCCACGGAGGGGCGGAGGGGGGGGGCTACACCTTC; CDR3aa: CASSLHGGAEGGGYTF